This T cell receptor beta chain was recorded in a study of tumor-infiltrating lymphocytes in primary liver carcinoma. The wider study: The study included patients who were men and women aged 30 to 69 years. Stage T1-T3 N0M0 tumors spanned roughly 4.2 to 11 cm. Study outcomes and limitations: Tumor region pairs shared more overlap than did tumor-adjacent and tumor-blood pairs.

There are many counts of this clonotype. The antigen remains undetermined. The V segment lost 4 bases and the J segment 5 bases; nucleotides outside the gene matches: 6. CDR3 length: 14 amino acids. Unsorted bulk tissue, about 20-32 mg of it, served as the source for co-extraction of RNA and DNA. Tumor samples were assessed, and every one had over 90% viable tumor cells. TCR beta cDNA was reverse-transcribed from approximately 0.45 ug of total RNA. The reaction used a constant-region primer and ProtoScript II reverse transcriptase. What produced the TCR beta libraries was three nested multiplex PCR rounds using slightly modified ARM-PCR. The opening two PCR rounds, around 11 cycles each, paired TRBV1-TRBV30 forward primers with a C-beta reverse primer. TCRdb re-called the multiplex PCR reads with MiXCR, one entry per CDR3 protein. The table shows approximately 73,000 distinct CDR3 sequences, with 71% occurring only once.

J is TRBJ2-7 and V is TRBV12-3 or TRBV12-4; 9 nucleotides agree with TRBD1. The sequence derives from a woman aged 60-75 years with primary liver carcinoma and hepatitis B virus infection. The sample was liver tumor tissue from sampling region 4. Subset indicated: tumor region T4, right-lateral pole. The CDR3 reads CASSSNRGHDEQYF. The CDR3 DNA sequence: TGTGCCAGCAGTTCCAACAGGGGGCACGACGAGCAGTACTTC.